What follows is one TCR beta chain and its context. These data are taken from a study of T cell changes during pregnancy in multiple sclerosis. Germline values: CDR1 SGHTA, CDR2 FQGTGA. CDR3 length: 14 residues. V lost 5 bases to trimming and J lost 4 bases; unmatched junction nucleotides: 5. Generated by immunoSEQ multiplex PCR, the TCRdb table keeps only in-frame clones and is missing some. The sample gives 40,000 to 55,000 clones, about 94% of which show up once; about 4.7% is in the top ten. The TCR originated in a female donor with multiple sclerosis, enrolled in a pregnancy study. Sample: CD8+ T cells from peripheral blood mononuclear cells, taken in the first trimester of pregnancy. The chain carries TRBV7-3 and TRBJ1-1; 9 bases fit TRBD1. The CDR3: CASSLSTGGTEAFF. As DNA, the CDR3 is TGTGCCAGCAGCCTTTCGACAGGGGGCACTGAAGCTTTCTTT. Drawing the rest from reference TRBV7-3 and TRBJ1-1, the complete variable domain is GAGVSQTPSNKVTEKGKYVELRCDPISGHTALYWYRQSLGQGPEFLIYFQGTGAADDSGLPNDRFFAVRPEGSVSTLKIQRTERGDSAVYLCASSLSTGGTEAFFGQGTRLTVV.